These 13 T cell receptor beta chains share one sample of origin, sequenced in a study of T cells in Graves' hyperthyroidism and ophthalmopathy. RNA transcripts provided the source from which TCR beta CDR3 regions were amplified. HTBI primers were employed in a first-round RT-PCR of the TCR CDR3. MiXCR, applied by TCRdb to the multiplex PCR reads, yields one record per CDR3 protein. The table shows a few hundred thousand distinct CDR3 sequences, with 15% to 17% occurring only once. Specimen: blood. The receptor source for this set is a woman in her twenties or thirties with Graves' hyperthyroidism.

This clonotype was seen many times. The rearrangement uses TRBV10-3 and TRBJ2-7; 12 bases agree with TRBD2. This CDR3 has 16 amino acids. The V and J ends lost 0 bases and 7 bases, in that order; junction bases with no gene match: 7. Germline lookup yields CDR1 ENHRY and CDR2 SYGVKD. CDR3 bases: TGTGCCATCAGTGAGTCGGCGACTAGCGGGAGTGGGGAGCAGTACTTC. Translation gives CAISESATSGSGEQYF.

This clonotype was seen just once. The chain joins TRBV6-5 to TRBJ1-5; D might be TRBD1 (6 bases). CDR3 length equals 13 residues. Trimming shortened V by 4 bases and J by 10 bases, and 14 bases separated the two germline ends. The V gene's germline CDR1 is MNHEY and CDR2 SVGAGI. The CDR3 region is CASSLRGPQPQHF. In nucleotides, the CDR3 is TGTGCCAGCAGTTTACGGGGGCCCCAACCCCAGCATTTT.

Only a few counts were recorded for this clonotype. The chain links TRBV27 to TRBJ2-5, with TRBD1 identical over 11 bases. The V segment lost 6 bases and the J segment 5 bases; nucleotides outside the gene matches: 5. CDR3 length equals 14 residues. CDR1 is MNHEY, CDR2 SMNVEV, per germline (reference sequence). Here the CDR3 reads CASRPGTGGETQYF. The CDR3 bases are TGTGCCAGCAGACCCGGGACAGGGGGGGAGACCCAGTACTTC.

The CDR3 coding sequence is TGTGCCAGCAGCTCCGGTGGGGGCGGGCCCCCCGATACGCAGTATTTT. Translated, it gives CASSSGGGGPPDTQYF. This rearrangement joins TRBV5-4 to TRBJ2-3; D possibly corresponds to TRBD1 (6 bases). The V gene's germline CDR1 is SGHNT and CDR2 YYREEE (reference sequence). V shed 3 bases and J shed 6 bases, with 20 bases lying between them. The CDR3 covers 16 residues.

Ten or more counts support this clonotype. The rearrangement joins TRBV20-1 to TRBJ2-3; 7 nucleotides align to TRBD1. The germline V gene has CDR1 DFQATT and CDR2 SNEGSKA (reference sequence). This CDR3 contains 11 residues. The J segment lost 4 bases and the V segment lost 5 bases, leaving 0 bases of the junction unmatched. For the CDR3, the DNA is TGCAGTGCTGGGACAGCAGATACGCAGTATTTT. Translating gives CSAGTADTQYF.

In this sample, this clonotype turned up a few times. V gene TRBV9 combines with J gene TRBJ2-2, with 9 nucleotides matching TRBD1. The CDR3 contains 17 residues. CDR1 is SGDLS and CDR2 is YYNGEE in the germline V gene. After removal of 1 base from V and 4 bases from J, the junction contained 8 bases not matched to a gene. The CDR3 loop reads CASSVRKGQGSTGELFF. The CDR3 bases are TGTGCCAGCAGCGTAAGGAAAGGACAGGGGAGCACCGGGGAGCTGTTTTTT.

There are many counts of this clonotype. The rearrangement joins TRBV7-2 to TRBJ2-5; 7 bases align to TRBD2. The CDR3 spans 16 residues. J was trimmed by 1 base and V by 3 bases; bases with no gene match: 8. CDR1 and CDR2 from the germline V gene are SGHTA and FQGNSA. CDR3 in amino acids: CASSFAFASGQETQYF. The DNA for the CDR3 is TGTGCCAGCAGCTTCGCCTTTGCTAGCGGCCAAGAGACCCAGTACTTC.

This clonotype was detected a few times. CDR3 protein: CASSYHLGGGSQPQHF. For the CDR3, the DNA is TGTGCCAGCAGTTACCACCTCGGGGGGGGCAGTCAGCCCCAGCATTTT. The chain couples TRBV6-6 to TRBJ1-5, with D possibly being TRBD1 (6 bases). Trimming shortened V by 2 bases and J by 6 bases, and 17 bases separated the two germline ends. The CDR3 consists of 16 residues. Per germline, CDR1 MNHNY and CDR2 SVGAGI (reference sequence).

V usage is TRBV11-2 and J usage is TRBJ1-4; D call uncertain. Germline CDR1 SGHAT, CDR2 FQNNGV. Trimming cost V 5 bases and J 8 bases, with 24 bases left between them. The CDR3 totals 17 residues. The CDR3: CASSPRVEGPRTEKLFF. CDR3 sequence (DNA): TGTGCCAGCAGCCCCCGGGTCGAAGGCCCCCGGACCGAAAAACTGTTTTTT.

This clonotype was seen at least ten times. The chain couples TRBV12-5 to TRBJ2-1; 7 bases are shared with TRBD2. The CDR3 spans 17 residues. V trimming: 4 bases; J trimming: 8 bases; junction bases outside the gene matches: 17. Germline V gives CDR1 LGHNT, CDR2 FRNRAP. This CDR3 is CASGSPPAGVVADEQFF. CDR3 in DNA: TGTGCTAGTGGTTCCCCCCCCGCGGGAGTAGTTGCGGATGAGCAGTTCTTC.

There are a few counts of this clonotype. The genes are TRBV3-1 and TRBJ2-3; 7 bases fit TRBD2. The germline gives CDR1 LGHDT, CDR2 YNNKEL (reference sequence). This CDR3 has 15 residues. Losses at the gene ends were 3 bases for V and 5 bases for J; bases not matched to a gene: 8. DNA of the CDR3: TGTGCCAGCAGCCAGAGAGGGACTATTGGAGATACGCAGTATTTT. Amino acids: CASSQRGTIGDTQYF.

The chain uses TRBV5-1 and TRBJ2-3; weak D call: TRBD2 (6 bases). This CDR3 region has 16 residues. V gave up 0 bases and J gave up 4 bases, with 15 bases separating them. In germline, CDR1 is SGHRS, CDR2 YFSETQ. The DNA of the CDR3 is TGCGCCAGCAGCTTGGGCGGACCGGGAGTTGCAGATACGCAGTATTTT. Protein sequence: CASSLGGPGVADTQYF.

This clonotype was seen only a few times. Compared with germline, one end of the junction differs, possibly owing to a read error. V is TRBV7-2 and J is TRBJ2-1, with D uncertain. CDR1 SGHTA and CDR2 FQGNSA come from the germline V gene. The CDR3 spans 16 residues. For the CDR3, the DNA is TGTGCCAGCAACTTATGGCCGAGGAACTCCTACAATGAGCAGTTCTTC. Translating gives CASNLWPRNSYNEQFF.